A selection of T cell receptor beta chains follows, all from one sample in a study of T cells after yellow fever vaccination. TCRdb re-called the 5' RACE reads with MiXCR, one entry per CDR3 protein. The sample carries 250,000 or so distinct CDR3 sequences, approximately 3.8% recorded once. The sample in question was PBMCs, obtained 15 days after the yellow fever booster vaccination. The receptors here all came from a man aged 18 to 29 who received the YFV17D yellow fever vaccine. Each CDR3 is given with its conserved first and last residue. Fields, in order: V gene, D gene, J gene, clone size, CDR3 DNA, CDR3 protein. The D gene is left open where the match is weak. Part of the rows lack a size; the others show once, few, many or a class for expanded clones.

TRBV5-1	-	TRBJ1-1	few	TGCGCCAGCAGCTTGGGTGCGGGGGCGACTGAAGCTTTCTTT	CASSLGAGATEAFF
TRBV5-6	TRBD1	TRBJ1-1	-	TGTGCCAGCAGCTTGGATTCGGTGACAGGGGGTGCTGAAGCTTTCTTT	CASSLDSVTGGAEAFF
TRBV3-1	-	TRBJ2-3	many	TGTGCCAGCAGCCAAGGTCGGCTAACTAGCACAGATACGCAGTATTTT	CASSQGRLTSTDTQYF
TRBV4-1	TRBD2	TRBJ2-1	many	TGCGCCAGCAGAAGCAGCGGGGGAGAATACAATGAGCAGTTCTTC	CASRSSGGEYNEQFF
TRBV11-2	TRBD2	TRBJ2-1	many	TGTGCCAGCAGCCCCCGACTAGCGGGGGAGTCTGGCAATGAGCAGTTCTTC	CASSPRLAGESGNEQFF
TRBV12-3/TRBV12-4	-	TRBJ2-2	many	TGTGCCAGCAGTGAAGACAGAAACACCGGGGAGCTGTTTTTT	CASSEDRNTGELFF
TRBV4-1	-	TRBJ1-5	many	TGCGCCAGCAGCCAACGTGGGGTCAGCAATCAGCCCCAGCATTTT	CASSQRGVSNQPQHF
TRBV5-1	-	TRBJ1-2	many	TGCGCCAGCAGCCAAGATATTCACAGAACTCCCGTCTATGGCTACACCTTC	CASSQDIHRTPVYGYTF
TRBV4-1	-	TRBJ1-2	many	TGCGCCAGCAGCCCCAGCGCCCTTGGAACCCCTAACTATGGCTACACCTTC	CASSPSALGTPNYGYTF
TRBV6-5	TRBD1	TRBJ1-2	many	TGTGCCAGCAGTTACCCTGGACAGGGGCATTATGGCTTCACCTTC	CASSYPGQGHYGFTF
TRBV20-1	-	TRBJ1-4	many	TGCAGTGCTAGAGATCGTGGGCAGGGTCCTGAAAAACTGTTTTTT	CSARDRGQGPEKLFF
TRBV3-1	-	TRBJ1-2	many	TGTGCCAGCAGCCAAGAGGGAAGGCAGATGCCCTACACCTTC	CASSQEGRQMPYTF
TRBV18	-	TRBJ2-3	many	TGTGCCAGCTCACAATTTGACGGGGCCTACGAGACAGATACGCAGTATTTT	CASSQFDGAYETDTQYF
TRBV20-1	-	TRBJ2-3	many	TGCAGTGCTAGAGAGTCGGGAGCGGGCACAGATACGCAGTATTTT	CSARESGAGTDTQYF
TRBV6-1	TRBD2	TRBJ2-5	many	TGTGCCAGCACCTACCTTAGCGGGGAACAAGAGACCCAGTACTTC	CASTYLSGEQETQYF
TRBV12-3/TRBV12-4	-	TRBJ2-7	many	TGTGCCAGCAGTTACGGCAGTTCCTACGAGCAGTACTTC	CASSYGSSYEQYF
TRBV7-6	TRBD1	TRBJ2-5	many	TGTGCCAGCAGCTTAAATGTTGGGACAGGGGAAGAGACCCAGTACTTC	CASSLNVGTGEETQYF
TRBV20-1	TRBD2	TRBJ2-7	many	TGCAGTGCCTTAACGACTAGCGGGAAATACGAGCAGTACTTC	CSALTTSGKYEQYF
TRBV3-1	TRBD1	TRBJ1-4	many	TGTGCCAGCAGCCAAGTTGGGACAGGTGATGAAAAACTGTTTTTT	CASSQVGTGDEKLFF
TRBV20-1	-	TRBJ1-4	many	TGCAGTGCTAGAGATCGGCGGATCCCGGATGAAAAACTGTTTTTT	CSARDRRIPDEKLFF
TRBV7-9	TRBD1	TRBJ1-2	many	TGTGCCAGCAGCGGGCGGACAGGGGCTAACTATGGCTACACCTTC	CASSGRTGANYGYTF
TRBV5-5	TRBD1	TRBJ2-5	many	TGTGCCAGCAGCCCGGGACAGGCCAGGGAGTACTTC	CASSPGQAREYF
TRBV4-3	-	TRBJ1-5	many	TGCGCCAGCAGCCAAGTCGTGGCCGATAATCAGCCCCAGCATTTT	CASSQVVADNQPQHF
TRBV20-1	-	TRBJ2-3	many	TGCAGTGCTGAGAAGGACTCCACAGATACGCAGTATTTT	CSAEKDSTDTQYF
TRBV12-3/TRBV12-4	-	TRBJ2-1	many	TGTGCCAGCAGTTTCAATGCCGTGGGGGGCCAAGATGAGCAGTTCTTC	CASSFNAVGGQDEQFF
TRBV7-2	-	TRBJ2-1	many	TGTGCCAGCGGCTCCGGGACCTACAATGAGCAGTTCTTC	CASGSGTYNEQFF
TRBV4-1	-	TRBJ1-2	many	TGCGCCAGCAGCCGGTCGACACAGTTACTGGGCTATGGCTACACCTTC	CASSRSTQLLGYGYTF
TRBV19	TRBD1	TRBJ2-7	-	TGTGCCAGTAGTCCACGACAGGGGTCCGAGCAGTACTTC	CASSPRQGSEQYF
TRBV7-2	-	TRBJ2-5	many	TGTGCCAGCAGCTTAGCGCCGGGGAAAGAAGAGACCCAGTACTTC	CASSLAPGKEETQYF
TRBV6-2/TRBV6-3	TRBD2	TRBJ2-5	many	TGTGCCAGCAGTTTCTTGACTAGCCGGGAGACCCAGTACTTC	CASSFLTSRETQYF
TRBV24-1	-	TRBJ2-3	many	TGTGCCACCAGTGATTACAGCACAGATACGCAGTATTTT	CATSDYSTDTQYF
TRBV27	-	TRBJ2-2	many	TGTGCCAGCTGGGGGCAGCCGAACACCGGGGAGCTGTTTTTT	CASWGQPNTGELFF
TRBV29-1	TRBD1	TRBJ2-1	many	TGCAGCGTCACGAGACAGGGGACCCTCCACAATGAGCAGTTCTTC	CSVTRQGTLHNEQFF